Below, 11 T cell receptor beta chains from the same sample are listed, as sequenced in a study of T-cell reconstitution after alpha-beta-depleted transplantation in children (dated by TCRdb to about 2016). This sample's treatment or condition label indicates: allogeneic hematopoietic cell transplantation with graft depleted of TCRalphabeta T cells and CD19 B cells. The library was obtained by PCR. Instrument on record: Illumina HiSeq 2500. TCR library preparation used molecular barcoding, with unique molecular identifiers applied to normalize quantification of the TCRbeta repertoire. Using fastp at Q25 and MiXCR, TCRdb reprocessed the public reads and kept productive beta chains. Merged by CDR3 protein, the rows form single entries marked with the most common genes and DNA. This sample is represented by tens of thousands of distinct CDR3 sequences; just under 5% of them were singletons. Together, the top ten hold approximately 20% of the sample.

Source: PBMCs, mostly from graft donor cells, taken 180 days after TCRalphabeta/CD19-depleted stem cell transplant. The origin of the receptors is a boy under two years old who had a stem cell transplant for acute myeloid leukemia, so the T cells may come from the graft donor.

This clonotype was recorded many times. This chain links TRBV29-1 with TRBJ1-1; the D is unclear. Between the trimmed V and J ends, which lost 7 bases and 7 bases, there was a span of 19 bases. The CDR3 consists of 13 residues. Germline values: CDR1 SQVTM, CDR2 ANQGSEA. Here the CDR3 DNA reads TGCAGCGCTTACCTCGACCGTACGTATGAAGCTTTCTTT. Encoded protein: CSAYLDRTYEAFF. The full variable domain, with the rest looked up from reference TRBV29-1 and TRBJ1-1, is SAVISQKPSRDICQRGTSLTIQCQVDSQVTMMFWYRQQPGQSLTLIATANQGSEATYESGFVIDKFPISRPNLTFSTLTVSNMSPEDSSIYLCSAYLDRTYEAFFGQGTRLTVV.

This clonotype was found many times. The gene calls are TRBV5-1 and TRBJ2-3, with D uncertain. The CDR3 is 13 amino acids. The V gene lost 4 bases and the J gene lost 4 bases, with 10 bases spanning the gap. Germline values: CDR1 SGHRS, CDR2 YFSETQ. CDR3 sequence reads: CASSRLEADTQYF. CDR3 coding DNA: TGCGCCAGCAGCCGCTTAGAAGCAGATACGCAGTATTTT.

Many counts were recorded for this clonotype. The rearrangement uses TRBV12-3 or TRBV12-4 and TRBJ2-1; D gene uncertain. Trimming cost V 6 bases and J 8 bases, with 8 bases left between them. This CDR3 is 11 amino acids long. The CDR3 loop is CASSRRYEQFF. DNA for the CDR3: TGTGCCAGCAGCCGCAGGTATGAGCAGTTCTTC.

The genes are TRBV15 and TRBJ2-7, with TRBD2 matching over 9 bases. Germline values: CDR1 LNHNV, CDR2 YYDKDF (reference sequence). The CDR3 is 15 residues long. Trimming cost V 0 bases and J 2 bases; bases outside gene matches: 2. This CDR3 reads CATSREAGGTYEQYV. For the CDR3, the DNA is TGTGCCACCAGCAGAGAAGCGGGGGGCACCTACGAGCAGTACGTC.

This clonotype occurred many times. The J gene is TRBJ1-1, the V gene TRBV12-3 or TRBV12-4; D ambiguous. CDR3 length: 13 residues. The V gene lost 0 bases and the J gene lost 6 bases, with 8 bases spanning the gap. The CDR3 here is CASSLALRAEAFF. CDR3 nucleotide sequence: TGTGCCAGCAGTTTAGCGCTTAGGGCTGAAGCTTTCTTT.

This clonotype showed up many times. The rearrangement uses TRBV12-3 or TRBV12-4 and TRBJ1-5; D gene uncertain. The CDR3 extends over 18 amino acids. The V end was cut by 4 bases, the J end by 0 bases, with 19 bases between. The CDR3 is CASSSLNLGVYSNQPQHF. The CDR3 nucleotides read TGTGCCAGCAGTTCCCTAAACCTCGGCGTCTATAGCAATCAGCCCCAGCATTTT.

This clonotype was counted many times. The V and J genes are TRBV2 and TRBJ1-1; the match to TRBD1 covers 8 bases. The germline CDR1 and CDR2 sequences are SNHLY and FYNNEI. The trim removed 7 bases at V and 3 bases at J, leaving 13 bases unmatched. CDR3 length: 16 amino acids. CDR3 residues: CASTLGQGKGDTEAFF. In nucleotides, the CDR3 is TGTGCCAGCACTCTCGGACAGGGAAAGGGTGACACTGAAGCTTTCTTT.

This clonotype was counted many times. The chain is built from TRBV20-1 and TRBJ2-1, with D possibly being TRBD2 (5 bases). Germline V gene data show CDR1 as DFQATT and CDR2 as SNEGSKA (reference sequence). This CDR3 region has 13 residues. Trimming took 5 bases from V and 2 from J, leaving 10 bases between them. The CDR3 DNA follows: TGCAGTGCTGGAGCGGTGGCCTACAATGAGCAGTTCTTC. Amino acids: CSAGAVAYNEQFF.

This clonotype was observed at least ten times. J is TRBJ1-6 and V is TRBV25-1, with 11 bases lining up with TRBD1. The CDR3 covers 14 residues. CDR1 and CDR2 (germline): MGHDK, SYGVNS. With 10 bases clipped from V and 9 bases from J, the junction kept 8 bases outside the gene matches. CDR3 in amino acids: CATVGQGAGSPLHF. CDR3 bases: TGTGCCACCGTCGGACAGGGGGCGGGTTCACCCCTCCACTTT.

This clonotype was seen at least ten times. The chain uses TRBV5-6 and TRBJ2-1; D is undetermined. CDR3 length: 11 residues. V dropped 6 bases and J dropped 12 bases, with 13 bases sitting between them. Germline CDR1 and CDR2: SGHDT and YYEEEE. The DNA for the CDR3 is TGTGCCAGCACGAGGTTAGATTGGCAGTTCTTC. Translated: CASTRLDWQFF.

This clonotype was recorded many times. This chain uses TRBV7-9 with TRBJ1-1, with unresolved D. Germline CDR1 is SEHNR and CDR2 is FQNEAQ (reference sequence). Trimming removed 7 bases at V and 4 bases at J, with 13 bases between. This CDR3 is built from 13 residues. The CDR3 sequence is CASTPAGSTEAFF. CDR3 DNA: TGTGCCAGCACTCCTGCCGGGAGCACTGAAGCTTTCTTT.